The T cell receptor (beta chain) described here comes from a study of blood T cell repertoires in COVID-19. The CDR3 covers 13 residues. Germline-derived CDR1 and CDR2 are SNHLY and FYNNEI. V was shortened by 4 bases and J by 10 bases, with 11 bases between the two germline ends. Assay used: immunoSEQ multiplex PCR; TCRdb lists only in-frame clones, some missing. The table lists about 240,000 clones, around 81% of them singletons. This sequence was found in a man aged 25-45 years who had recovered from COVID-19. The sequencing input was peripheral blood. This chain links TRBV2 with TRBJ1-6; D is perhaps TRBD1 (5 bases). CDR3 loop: CASSGQWGSPLHF. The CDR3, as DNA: TGTGCCAGCAGTGGGCAGTGGGGCTCACCCCTCCACTTT.